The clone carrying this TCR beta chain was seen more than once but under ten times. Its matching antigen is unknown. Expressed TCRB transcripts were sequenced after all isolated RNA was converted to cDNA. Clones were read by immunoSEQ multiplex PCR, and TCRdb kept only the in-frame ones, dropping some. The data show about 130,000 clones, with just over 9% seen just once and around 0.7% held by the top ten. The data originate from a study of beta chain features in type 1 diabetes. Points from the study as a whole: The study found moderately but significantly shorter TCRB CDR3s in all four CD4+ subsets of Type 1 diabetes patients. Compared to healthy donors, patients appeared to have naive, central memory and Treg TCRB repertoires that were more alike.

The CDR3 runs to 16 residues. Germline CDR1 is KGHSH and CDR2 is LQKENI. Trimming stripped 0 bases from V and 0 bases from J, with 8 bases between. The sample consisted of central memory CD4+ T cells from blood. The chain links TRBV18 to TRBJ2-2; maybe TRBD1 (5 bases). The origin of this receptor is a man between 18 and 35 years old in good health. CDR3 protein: CASSPPAGSNTGELFF. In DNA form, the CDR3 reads TGTGCCAGCTCACCACCGGCAGGGTCGAACACCGGGGAGCTGTTTTTT. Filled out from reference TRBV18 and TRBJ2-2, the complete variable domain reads NAGVMQNPRHLVRRRGQEARLRCSPMKGHSHVYWYRQLPEEGLKFMVYLQKENIIDESGMPKERFSAEFPKEGPSILRIQQVVRGDSAAYFCASSPPAGSNTGELFFGEGSRLTVL.